A selection of T cell receptor beta chains follows, all from one sample in a study of neurological immune-mediated disorders. MiXCR was run by TCRdb on the 5' RACE reads, yielding one entry per CDR3 protein. This table has nearly 60,000 distinct CDR3 sequences, about 3.3% appearing once. Specimen: PBMCs. These receptors originate from a woman aged 60-70 years with multiple sclerosis. CDR3s leave out the opening cysteine and the closing phenylalanine or tryptophan. The D gene is left open where the match is weak.

V gene | D gene | CDR3 protein
TRBV28 | - | ASSLVGGGSYEQY
TRBV28 | TRBD2 | ASKNSGGYQETQY
TRBV6-5 | - | ASSYSRQNSGNTIY
TRBV5-1 | - | ASSNLGYEQY
TRBV5-1 | TRBD2 | ASGGITSGDEQF
TRBV3-1 | - | ASSQAPSTEAF
TRBV4-1 | TRBD1 | ASSLLTGQGLSGANVLT
TRBV18 | TRBD1 | ASSTMGQYQETQY
TRBV27 | TRBD2 | ASSYSGGRYNEQF
TRBV7-2 | TRBD1 | ASSLTGTGGREQF
TRBV7-2 | - | ASSFQSTDTQY
TRBV2 | TRBD2 | ASERVDWLAGSSTDTQY
TRBV29-1 | - | SVWTVMNTEAF
TRBV20-1 | - | SARSGSSYNSTLN
TRBV4-1 | - | ASSPPTGDNSPLH
TRBV6-5 | - | ASSYRRGEAF
TRBV28 | - | ASSYDTEVRY
TRBV12-3/TRBV12-4 | - | ASSLVRGLANYGYT
TRBV20-1 | TRBD2 | SARDVAGGADTQY
TRBV6-6 | TRBD1 | ASGGTPGQGAKRSYNEQF
TRBV5-1 | TRBD2 | ASSLEGLAVNEQF
TRBV12-3/TRBV12-4 | - | ASSPERESGELF
TRBV7-9 | - | ASSFLISPAINEKLF
TRBV5-5 | - | ASSLGQSPQPQH
TRBV11-2 | - | ASSLVTVGEQF
TRBV5-1 | - | ASSLQGSSGELF
TRBV20-1 | TRBD1 | SASGGGSSNTEAF
TRBV7-2 | - | ASSRDNSPLH
TRBV29-1 | - | SAWYSNVLT
TRBV24-1 | TRBD1 | ATSPKGQVRNYNEQF
TRBV5-1 | - | ASSGRDWKGGSVETQY
TRBV6-2/TRBV6-3 | TRBD1 | ASSWSLTGNNSPLH
TRBV24-1 | - | ATSDFRGATEQY
TRBV5-4 | TRBD2 | ASSDWSAGATDTQY
TRBV4-1 | - | ASRGGPHYGYT
TRBV20-1 | TRBD2 | SARVAGAETQY